This T cell receptor beta chain was recovered during a study of vaccination effects on CD4 cells after COVID-19. Comment on this clone: Antigen: not known.

Libraries were prepared by immunoSEQ multiplex PCR; TCRdb keeps only in-frame clonotypes and omits some of them. This table holds more than 45,000 clones, around 76% found once. An approximately ten-day culture period preceded the isolation of CD4+ T cells. Trimming took off 2 bases at V and 3 bases at J, with 7 bases between the two ends. The CDR3 totals 13 residues. The germline V gene encodes CDR1 MNHEY and CDR2 SVGEGT. The genes are TRBV6-2 or TRBV6-3 and TRBJ1-1; no clear D. The receptor's source is a human donor who had a prior SARS-CoV-2 infection. This material consisted of CD4+ T cells from PBMCs cultured without peptide, taken before COVID-19 vaccination. CDR3 nucleotide sequence: TGTGCCAGCAGTTACGTCATGGACACTGAAGCTTTCTTT. Encoded protein: CASSYVMDTEAFF.